The 18 T cell receptor beta chains below were found in one sample sequenced in a study of tumor and adjacent non-tumor tissue in lung cancer (dated by TCRdb to the late 2010s). The library was prepared using multiplex PCR. Sequencing instrument: Illumina HiSeq 2500. TCRbeta libraries were built by three rounds of nested PCR using primers (Table S4), following protocols modified from ARM-PCR. TCRdb handled the public reads itself, with Q25 trimming in fastp and clone calling in MiXCR, and kept productive beta chains. All rows with the same CDR3 protein become a single entry with the most common DNA and genes. The sample table lists approximately 86,000 distinct CDR3 sequences, 55% to 75% of them with a count of one. The ten top clones hold roughly 10% of the sample. RNA was isolated from bulk unsorted tissue, and RNA quality was assessed with a NanoDrop ND-1000 and an Agilent 2100. Source material: lung tumor tissue. The origin of the receptors is a woman in her thirties or forties with non-small cell lung cancer.

Turning to this clonotype: Given the absence of the conserved phenylalanine or tryptophan at the CDR3 end, a read error is likely. The chain is built from TRBV5-5 and TRBJ2-7; TRBD1 matches 7 bases. This CDR3 is 14 amino acids long. CDR1 is SGHKS, CDR2 YYEKEE, per germline (reference sequence). V gave up 4 bases and J gave up 3 bases; unmatched junction bases: 7. The CDR3 sequence is CASSAHRDSYEQYL. The CDR3 DNA reads as TGTGCCAGCAGCGCTCACCGGGACAGCTACGAGCAGTACCTC.

As to this clonotype: The junction differs from germline at one of its ends, possibly a read error. The rearrangement links TRBV30 to TRBJ2-3; D not resolved. The CDR3 covers 10 residues. CDR1 GTSNPN and CDR2 SVGIG come from the germline V gene (reference sequence). The DNA for the CDR3 is TGTGTTAGCTGCACAGATACGAAGTATTTT. Residues: CVSCTDTKYF. Complete variable domain (other parts from reference TRBV30 and TRBJ2-3): SQTIHQWPATLVQPVGSPLSLECTVEGTSNPNLYWYRQAAGRGLQLLFYSVGIGQISSEVPQNLSASRPQDRQFILSSKKLLLSDSGFYLCVSCTDTKYFGPGTRLTVL.

As concerns this clonotype: The CDR3 ends on some other residue instead of the conserved phenylalanine or tryptophan, so this is likely a read error. The chain carries TRBV10-3 and TRBJ2-7; D is uncertain. Germline lookup yields CDR1 ENHRY and CDR2 SYGVKD. The CDR3 runs 13 residues. The DNA of the CDR3 is TGTGCCAACAGTGAGTCAATCAGCTACGAGCAGTACCTC. Its translation: CANSESISYEQYL.

Concerning this clonotype itself: A much larger clone differs by one base, so this may be a read error. DNA of the CDR3: TGCAGCGTCAAATCAGGGTCTTACGGGGAGCTGGTTTTT. Encoded protein: CSVKSGSYGELVF. The V gene is TRBV29-1, the J gene TRBJ2-2; tentatively, D is TRBD1 or TRBD2 (5 bases each). This CDR3 is built from 13 residues. Germline CDR1 reads SQVTM; CDR2 reads ANQGSEA.

In regard to this clonotype: At one end, the junction sequence differs from germline, possibly due to a read error. The V call is TRBV11-2, the J call TRBJ1-2, with 7 bases matching TRBD1. The CDR3 consists of 14 residues. CDR1 and CDR2 from the germline V gene are SGHAT and FQNNGV. The CDR3 DNA sequence: TGCGCCAGCGGCTTGCCTCAGGGGGTCTATGGCTACACCTTC. It translates to CASGLPQGVYGYTF.

Comment on this clonotype: At one end the junction does not follow the germline gene, possibly because of a read error. V and J are TRBV27 and TRBJ2-1; D gene ambiguous. CDR1 is MNHEY and CDR2 is SMNVEV in the germline V gene (reference sequence). CDR3 length: 14 residues. DNA for the CDR3: TGTGTCAGCAGTTTAGTAGGGCGGAACAATGAGCAGTTCTTC. Residues: CVSSLVGRNNEQFF.

Details on this clonotype: An end of the junction does not agree with germline; a read error may underlie this. The J gene is TRBJ2-6, the V gene TRBV5-5, with D possibly matching TRBD2 (5 bases). The CDR3 runs to 16 residues. Looked up from germline, CDR1 is SGHKS and CDR2 is YYEKEE (reference sequence). This CDR3 is CTSGLVQNSGANVLTF. Here the CDR3 DNA reads TGTACCAGCGGCTTGGTACAGAACTCTGGGGCCAACGTCCTGACTTTC.

In the case of this clonotype: An end of the junction differs from the germline gene, which may be a read error. The chain carries TRBV6-1 and TRBJ2-5; no clear D. This CDR3 has 14 residues. Germline V gene data show CDR1 as MNHNS and CDR2 as SASEGT. CDR3: CASRQGPQQETQYF. In nucleotides, the CDR3 is TGTGCCAGCAGGCAAGGACCGCAACAAGAGACCCAGTATTTC.

Points on this clonotype: One end of the junction varies from germline; a read error may be responsible. The chain links TRBV7-2 to TRBJ1-2; TRBD1 matches at 7 bases. Germline V lookup: CDR1 SGHTA, CDR2 FQGNSA. This CDR3 has 17 amino acids. The CDR3 region is CASSPSLSGGLDYCYTF. The DNA for the CDR3 is TGTGCCAGCAGCCCCAGTTTGTCAGGGGGTCTTGACTATTGCTACACCTTC.

About this clonotype itself: An end of the junction does not agree with germline; a read error may underlie this. The chain employs TRBV6-6 and TRBJ1-1; tentative D call: TRBD1 (6 bases). This CDR3 has 13 residues. The germline gives CDR1 MNHNY, CDR2 SVGAGI (reference sequence). The CDR3 nucleotides are TGTGCCAGCAGCCCCAGGGGTATCGCTGAAGTTTTCTTT. This gives the protein CASSPRGIAEVFF.

The chain uses TRBV6-6 and TRBJ1-6; 8 bases line up with TRBD1. The CDR3 consists of 15 residues. Germline-derived CDR1 and CDR2 are MNHNY and SVGAGI (reference sequence). J lost 8 bases, V lost 7 bases, and 10 bases had no gene match. CDR3 protein: CASNLRTGKYSPLHF. For the CDR3, the DNA is TGTGCCAGCAATTTAAGGACAGGGAAGTATTCACCCCTCCACTTT.

In the case of this clonotype: Being one base from a much bigger clone, this may be a read error. CDR3 nucleotides: TGCAGTCCTAGAAACTACCTCTACGAGCAGTACTTC. This sequence encodes CSPRNYLYEQYF. The rearrangement joins TRBV20-1 to TRBJ2-7; no firm D call. The CDR3 totals 12 residues. CDR1 and CDR2 from the germline V gene are DFQATT and SNEGSKA (reference sequence).

The chain recombines TRBV6-1 with TRBJ2-1, with D unclear. Germline V lookup: CDR1 MNHNS, CDR2 SASEGT. The CDR3 runs to 15 residues. V lost 7 bases and J 6 bases, leaving 19 bases between the germline ends. The chain's CDR3 is CASTVPEYTCNEQFF. DNA for the CDR3: TGTGCCAGCACAGTTCCAGAGTACACCTGCAATGAGCAGTTCTTC.

Regarding this clonotype: A much bigger clone sits one base away, suggesting this may be a read error. This chain joins TRBV5-1 and TRBJ2-5; D remains unclear. CDR1 and CDR2 from the germline V gene are SGHRS and YFSETQ. The V end lost 4 bases, the J end lost 5 bases, and 15 bases lay between the germline ends. The CDR3 extends over 14 amino acids. In DNA form, the CDR3 reads TGCGCCAGCAGCGAGCGAGCGTATCGGGAGACCCAGTACTTC. Encoded protein: CASSERAYRETQYF.

As for this clonotype: Relative to the germline gene, one junction end is altered; a read error may explain this. CDR3 region: CSSRPAYASGEQYF. The DNA for the CDR3 is TGTTCCAGCAGGCCAGCGTACGCCTCGGGGGAGCAGTACTTC. The chain couples TRBV12-3 or TRBV12-4 to TRBJ2-7; D might be TRBD2 (5 bases). This CDR3 contains 14 residues.

The CDR3 loop is CASSRPTSRRETQYF. The CDR3, as DNA: TGTGCCAGTAGCCGGCCCACTAGCAGGCGGGAGACCCAGTACTTC. The chain joins TRBV11-2 to TRBJ2-5, with TRBD2 as a possible D gene (6 bases). V was shortened by 9 bases and J by 5 bases, with 22 bases between the two germline ends. The germline V gene encodes CDR1 SGHAT and CDR2 FQNNGV. This CDR3 is 15 amino acids long.

There are a few counts of this clonotype. A single base separates this from a much larger clone, so it may be a read error. This chain connects TRBV28 to TRBJ2-7; TRBD2 matches at 7 bases. Germline values: CDR1 MDHEN, CDR2 SYDVKM. The CDR3 is made up of 11 amino acids. CDR3 coding DNA: TGTGCCAGTGGGGACTACTACGGGCAGTACTTC. Translating it yields CASGDYYGQYF.

As regards this clonotype: Mismatch with germline at one junction end may stem from a read error. The chain links TRBV11-2 to TRBJ2-1; D unresolved. The CDR3 contains 16 residues. Per the germline V gene, CDR1 is SGHAT and CDR2 is FQNNGV. CDR3 in amino acids: CANSLKWPSNYNEQFF. In DNA, the CDR3 is TGTGCCAACAGCTTAAAGTGGCCCAGCAATTACAATGAGCAGTTCTTC.